This T cell receptor beta chain is from a study of lung T cells in sarcoidosis with Löfgren's syndrome. Study summary: Löfgren's syndrome patients were the main repertoire analysis focus. General study findings and limits: Paired TRAV12-1/TRBV2 TCRs showed CDR3 homology and preferential pairing. Multiple Löfgren's syndrome patients reportedly shared TRAV12-1 and TRBV2 CDR3 motifs. Löfgren's syndrome patients reportedly showed greatest TRAV12-1 and TRBV2 expansion versus controls.

MiXCR, applied by TCRdb to the reads, yields one record per CDR3 protein. Of 58,000 or so distinct CDR3 sequences listed, approximately 21% were seen once; the top ten hold about 2.5%. Germline CDR1 and CDR2: WNHNN and SYGVQD (reference sequence). V lost 2 bases and J lost 2, with 13 bases in between. This CDR3 comprises 15 residues. Concerning this clonotype itself: Its specificity is unknown.

The J gene is TRBJ2-7, the V gene TRBV10-1, with D perhaps matching TRBD1 or TRBD2 (5 bases each). Material for sequencing was CD4+ T cells from PBMCs. The sequence was collected from a human donor with sarcoidosis (Löfgren's syndrome or another form), or a control subject (not recorded which). For the CDR3, the DNA is TGCGCCAGCAGTGAGATGGGACGATTCACCTACGAGCAGTACGTC. Translated, it gives CASSEMGRFTYEQYV.